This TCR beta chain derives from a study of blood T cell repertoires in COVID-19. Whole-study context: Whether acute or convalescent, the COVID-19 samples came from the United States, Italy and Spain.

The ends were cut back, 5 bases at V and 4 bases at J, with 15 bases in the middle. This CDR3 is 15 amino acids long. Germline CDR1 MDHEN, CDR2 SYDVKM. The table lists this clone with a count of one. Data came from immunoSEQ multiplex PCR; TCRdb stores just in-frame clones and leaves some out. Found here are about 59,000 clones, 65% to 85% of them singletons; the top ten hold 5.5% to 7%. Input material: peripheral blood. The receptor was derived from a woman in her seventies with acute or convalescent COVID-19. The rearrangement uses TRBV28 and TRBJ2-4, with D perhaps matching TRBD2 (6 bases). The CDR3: CASSGTSLAKNIQYF. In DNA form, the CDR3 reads TGTGCCAGCAGTGGTACTAGCTTAGCTAAAAACATTCAGTACTTC. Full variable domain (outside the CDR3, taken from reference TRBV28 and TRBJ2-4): DVKVTQSSRYLVKRTGEKVFLECVQDMDHENMFWYRQDPGLGLRLIYFSYDVKMKEKGDIPEGYSVSREKKERFSLILESASTNQTSMYLCASSGTSLAKNIQYFGAGTRLSVL.